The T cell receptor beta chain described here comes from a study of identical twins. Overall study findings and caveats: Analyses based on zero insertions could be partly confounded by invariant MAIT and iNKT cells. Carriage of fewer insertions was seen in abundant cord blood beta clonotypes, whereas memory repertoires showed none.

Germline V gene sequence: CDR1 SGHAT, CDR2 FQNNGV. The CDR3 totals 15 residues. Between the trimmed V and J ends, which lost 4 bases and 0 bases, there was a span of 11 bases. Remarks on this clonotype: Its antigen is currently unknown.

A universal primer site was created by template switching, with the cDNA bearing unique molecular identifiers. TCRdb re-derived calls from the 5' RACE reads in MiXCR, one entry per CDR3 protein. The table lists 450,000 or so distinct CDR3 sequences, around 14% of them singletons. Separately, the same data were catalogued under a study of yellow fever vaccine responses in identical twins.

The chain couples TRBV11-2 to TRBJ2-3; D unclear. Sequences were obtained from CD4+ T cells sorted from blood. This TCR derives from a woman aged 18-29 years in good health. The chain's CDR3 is CASSSNRPSTDTQYF. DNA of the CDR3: TGTGCCAGCAGCTCTAATCGCCCTAGCACAGATACGCAGTATTTT. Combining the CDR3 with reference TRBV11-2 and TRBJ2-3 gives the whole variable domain EAGVAQSPRYKIIEKRQSVAFWCNPISGHATLYWYQQILGQGPKLLIQFQNNGVVDDSQLPKDRFSAERLKGVDSTLKIQPAKLEDSAVYLCASSSNRPSTDTQYFGPGTRLTVL.